This TCR beta chain appears in the sequencing data of a study of blood T cell repertoires in COVID-19. Per germline, CDR1 SGHAT and CDR2 FQNNGV. The CDR3 covers 15 residues. Between the trimmed V and J ends, which lost 5 bases and 3 bases, there was a span of 16 bases. Authors' data handling: Estimation of nucleated cell counts was performed using reference gene primer amplification. Data came from immunoSEQ multiplex PCR; TCRdb stores just in-frame clones and leaves some out. V and J calls and clone size come straight from that table; D and trimming were deduced from the DNA. Of some 340,000 clones listed, 80% to 90% are singletons.

The chain joins TRBV11-2 to TRBJ1-2, with a weak D call TRBD1 (5 bases). The receptor was isolated from a man aged 25-45 years with active or convalescent COVID-19. Source material: peripheral blood. The CDR3 sequence: CASSPLAGEDYGYTF. Here the CDR3 DNA reads TGTGCCAGCAGCCCGCTAGCGGGGGAGGACTATGGCTACACCTTC.